Described below is a single TCR beta chain sequence and its context. Authors' processing steps: Quantification of nucleated cells was approximated via reference gene primer amplification. Some clones are missing from TCRdb's copy, which holds only in-frame ones; the method was immunoSEQ multiplex PCR. V and J calls and clone size follow that table, whereas D and trimming were derived from the DNA. The sample includes tens of thousands of clones, around nine tenths of them seen just once. The entry originates in a study of blood T cell repertoires in COVID-19. The overall study: T cells, B-cell-depleted T cells, or PBMCs supplied cDNA or gDNA.

The germline V and J ends were trimmed by 2 bases and 3 bases, with 10 bases remaining between them. The CDR3 covers 13 residues. Germline V CDR1 and CDR2: GTSNPN, SVGIG (reference sequence). This chain joins TRBV30 and TRBJ1-1; D remains ambiguous. The clonotype was recovered from a woman between 65 and 79 years old with acute or convalescent COVID-19. The sequenced material came from peripheral blood. The CDR3 region is CAWSFSGDTEAFF. The DNA for the CDR3 is TGTGCCTGGAGTTTTTCTGGAGACACTGAAGCTTTCTTT. Full variable domain (rest looked up from reference TRBV30 and TRBJ1-1): SQTIHQWPATLVQPVGSPLSLECTVEGTSNPNLYWYRQAAGRGLQLLFYSVGIGQISSEVPQNLSASRPQDRQFILSSKKLLLSDSGFYLCAWSFSGDTEAFFGQGTRLTVV.